The 4 T cell receptor beta chains presented below share a single source sample, sequenced in a study of T-cell reconstitution after alpha-beta-depleted transplantation in children. During its preparation, the TCRbeta library received unique molecular identifiers. Each CDR3 protein is one row after TCRdb ran MiXCR on the PCR reads. The top ten clones hold 13% to 15% of a sample with some 550,000 distinct CDR3 sequences, around 23% of them seen once. The material sequenced was PBMCs, mostly from graft donor cells, taken 360 days after TCRalphabeta/CD19-depleted stem cell transplant. These receptors were obtained from a boy younger than two who had a stem cell transplant for acute myeloid leukemia, so the T cells may come from the graft donor.

The sample holds one count of this clonotype. The chain carries TRBV18 and TRBJ2-7, with TRBD1 matching 12 bases. This CDR3 region has 16 residues. CDR1 is KGHSH, CDR2 LQKENI, per germline. The junction had 4 bases not matched to a gene; V was cut back by 1 base and J by 3 bases. CDR3 in DNA: TGTGCCAGCTCACCACAACGGGACAGGGGGCACTACGAGCAGTACTTC. Protein sequence: CASSPQRDRGHYEQYF.

This clonotype was counted ten times or more. The chain recombines TRBV6-1 with TRBJ2-4, with D possibly TRBD2 on 6 matching bases. Germline CDR1 MNHNS, CDR2 SASEGT. CDR3 length equals 17 residues. The V and J ends lost 5 bases and 3 bases respectively, with 20 bases between them. CDR3 in DNA: TGTGCCAGCAGTCGCGAACACGGGGAGGCGGGCAAAAACATTCAGTACTTC. It is translated as CASSREHGEAGKNIQYF.

This clonotype has more than one count but fewer than ten. The chain uses TRBV11-2 and TRBJ2-3, with TRBD1 identical over 7 bases. CDR3 length: 16 residues. Germline V lookup: CDR1 SGHAT, CDR2 FQNNGV. The V segment lost 5 bases and the J segment 2 bases; nucleotides outside the gene matches: 10. The CDR3 DNA is TGTGCCAGCAGCAGTGCGCGCAGGGGGATCACAGATACGCAGTATTTT. This sequence encodes CASSSARRGITDTQYF.

This chain joins TRBV21-1 and TRBJ2-7; the tabulated D call, TRBD1, remains unverified against the DNA. TRBV21-1 is shown as a pseudogene. There are 14 residues in the CDR3. The CDR3 DNA sequence: TGTGCCAGCAGCCACGCACTGGGGACGGGGGAGCAGTACGTC. This sequence encodes CASSHALGTGEQYV.